What follows are 13 T cell receptor beta chains derived from one specimen sequenced in a study of T cells in Graves' hyperthyroidism and ophthalmopathy. The investigators amplified TCR beta CDR3 regions from RNA transcripts. The HTBI primer set drove a first-round RT-PCR of the TCR CDR3. TCRdb re-analysed the multiplex PCR reads in MiXCR, keeping a single row per CDR3 protein. The sample includes 250,000 to 300,000 distinct CDR3 sequences, around 13% of them seen just once. Sequencing used blood. All receptors come from a woman aged 40 to 50 with Graves' hyperthyroidism.

This clonotype was found many times. This rearrangement joins TRBV20-1 to TRBJ2-4, with D hard to call. Germline V gene sequence: CDR1 DFQATT, CDR2 SNEGSKA (reference sequence). This CDR3 has 9 residues. Trimming removed 0 bases from V and 9 bases from J, with 0 bases in between. The CDR3 region is CSARDIQYF. The CDR3 DNA reads TGCAGTGCTAGAGACATTCAGTACTTC.

In this sample, this clonotype turned up many times. The chain joins TRBV3-1 to TRBJ2-7; 7 bases are a match to TRBD1. J lost 3 bases, V lost 3 bases, and 8 bases had no gene match. The CDR3 spans 15 residues. Germline values: CDR1 LGHDT, CDR2 YNNKEL (reference sequence). This CDR3 reads CASSHEGAGGYEQYF. The CDR3 coding sequence is TGTGCCAGCAGCCACGAAGGAGCAGGGGGCTACGAGCAGTACTTC.

There are many counts of this clonotype. The V and J genes are TRBV18 and TRBJ1-1; 8 positions match TRBD1. Germline CDR1 reads KGHSH; CDR2 reads LQKENI. The CDR3 runs 13 residues. V lost 8 bases, J lost 3 bases, and 5 bases stayed unmatched. Written as DNA, the CDR3 is TGTGCCAGCAGTTTACAGGGGGACACTGAAGCTTTCTTT. It is translated as CASSLQGDTEAFF.

This chain uses TRBV5-4 with TRBJ1-2, with a possible D match to TRBD1 (5 bases). The CDR3 is made up of 14 amino acids. Germline V lookup: CDR1 SGHNT, CDR2 YYREEE (reference sequence). V lost 0 bases, J lost 8 bases, and 14 bases lay in between. CDR3 nucleotide sequence: TGTGCCAGCAGCTTGGGTCAGGGAAATTTCGGCTACACCTTC. Translating gives CASSLGQGNFGYTF.

In its sample, this clonotype was seen many times. CDR3 DNA: TGCGCCAGCAGTCCTCAGATTAGCGCGAACACCGGGGAGCTGTTTTTT. Translating it yields CASSPQISANTGELFF. The chain is built from TRBV5-1 and TRBJ2-2, with a weak D call TRBD2 (5 bases). This CDR3 contains 16 residues. Germline V gives CDR1 SGHRS, CDR2 YFSETQ. V was shortened by 5 bases and J by 0 bases, with 14 bases between the two germline ends.

This clonotype was observed a handful of times. V and J are TRBV6-1 and TRBJ1-2; possible D gene TRBD1, 5 bases. The germline CDR1 and CDR2 sequences are MNHNS and SASEGT. V was cut by 5 bases and J by 8 bases, with 15 bases left in between. CDR3 length: 13 residues. In DNA, the CDR3 is TGTGCCAGCAGTCCGAGGGGTGGGGTGGGCTACACCTTC. It codes for CASSPRGGVGYTF.

This clonotype was detected ten times or more. The chain combines TRBV2 with TRBJ2-1; D might be TRBD1 or TRBD2, each matching 6 bases. From germline, CDR1 is SNHLY and CDR2 FYNNEI. There are 14 residues in the CDR3. V was trimmed by 7 bases and J by 6 bases, leaving 16 bases between them. CDR3 protein: CASKGGVSVNEQFF. Here the CDR3 DNA reads TGTGCCAGCAAGGGGGGAGTTTCCGTCAATGAGCAGTTCTTC. The full variable domain, rest sourced from reference TRBV2 and TRBJ2-1, is EPEVTQTPSHQVTQMGQEVILRCVPISNHLYFYWYRQILGQKVEFLVSFYNNEISEKSEIFDDQFSVERPDGSNFTLKIRSTKLEDSAMYFCASKGGVSVNEQFFGPGTRLTVL.

In this sample, this clonotype turned up many times. V and J are TRBV11-3 and TRBJ2-5, with 12 bases aligning to TRBD2. The V and J ends lost 3 bases and 4 bases, in that order; junction bases with no gene match: 3. The CDR3 totals 15 residues. Per the germline V gene, CDR1 is SGHNT and CDR2 is YENEEA. The CDR3 loop reads CASSFVGLAGETQYF. DNA of the CDR3: TGTGCCAGCAGCTTTGTGGGACTAGCGGGAGAGACCCAGTACTTC.

There are many counts of this clonotype. The chain links TRBV18 to TRBJ2-5; the D gene could be TRBD1 or TRBD2 (5 bases each). The germline gives CDR1 KGHSH, CDR2 LQKENI. This CDR3 comprises 13 residues. Trimming shortened V by 3 bases and J by 5 bases, and 10 bases separated the two germline ends. CDR3 sequence (DNA): TGTGCCAGCTCACCGGGGGTCTTCGAGACCCAGTACTTC. It encodes CASSPGVFETQYF.

The V and J genes are TRBV20-1 and TRBJ2-1, with 8 bases lining up with TRBD2. Germline V CDR1 and CDR2: DFQATT, SNEGSKA (reference sequence). With V trimmed by 0 bases and J by 8 bases, 12 bases remained unmatched. There are 16 residues in the CDR3. CDR3 DNA sequence: TGCAGTGCTAGAGATGGAAAGCGGGAGATGGGAGATGAGCAGTTCTTC. This codes for CSARDGKREMGDEQFF.

The V and J genes are TRBV19 and TRBJ2-7, with 12 bases aligning to TRBD2. The V gene end was trimmed by 9 bases and the J gene end by 4 bases; junction bases not matched to a gene: 10. Germline assignment: CDR1 LNHDA and CDR2 SQIVND (reference sequence). The CDR3 is 15 amino acids. CDR3 residues: CASAYYTSGRYEQYF. CDR3 in DNA: TGTGCCAGCGCGTACTATACTAGCGGGAGGTACGAGCAGTACTTC.

The V and J genes are TRBV27 and TRBJ2-7, with D possibly TRBD2 on 6 matching bases. V shed 4 bases and J shed 0 bases, with 13 bases lying between them. The germline V gene has CDR1 MNHEY and CDR2 SMNVEV (reference sequence). The CDR3 runs to 15 residues. The CDR3 region is CASSWGDPTSYEQYF. The CDR3, as DNA: TGTGCCAGCAGTTGGGGGGACCCGACCTCCTACGAGCAGTACTTC.

This clonotype has at least ten counts. The chain carries TRBV20-1 and TRBJ2-1; 8 bases are shared with TRBD1. The CDR3 has 11 amino acids. Per the germline V gene, CDR1 is DFQATT and CDR2 is SNEGSKA (reference sequence). After removal of 6 bases from V and 6 bases from J, the junction contained 1 base not matched to a gene. The CDR3 spells CSATGGNEQFF. DNA of the CDR3: TGCAGTGCCACAGGGGGCAATGAGCAGTTCTTC.